This TCR beta chain was identified during a study of T cells of healthy individuals. TCRdb passed the 5' RACE reads through MiXCR, listing each CDR3 protein once. Among 35,000 to 45,000 distinct CDR3 sequences listed, 4.5% were seen once. There are many counts of this clonotype. The origin of this receptor is a human donor in good health.

CDR3 nucleotides: TGTGCCAGCGGATCCGGGGAGCTGTTTTTT. Amino acids: CASGSGELFF. The rearrangement uses TRBV12-3 or TRBV12-4 and TRBJ2-2; D ambiguous. There are 10 residues in the CDR3. Trimming pared 8 bases from V and 6 bases from J, leaving 4 bases between.